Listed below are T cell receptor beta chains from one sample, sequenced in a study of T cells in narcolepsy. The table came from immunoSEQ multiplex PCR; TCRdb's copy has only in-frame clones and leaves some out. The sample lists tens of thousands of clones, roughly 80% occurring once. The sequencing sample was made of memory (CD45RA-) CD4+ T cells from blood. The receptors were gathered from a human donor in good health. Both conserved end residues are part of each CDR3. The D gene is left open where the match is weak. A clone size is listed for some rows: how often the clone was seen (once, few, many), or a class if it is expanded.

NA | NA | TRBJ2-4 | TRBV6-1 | CASSGSGTVAKNIQYF | TGTGCCAGCAGTGGGTCCGGGACGGTAGCCAAAAACATTCAGTACTTC
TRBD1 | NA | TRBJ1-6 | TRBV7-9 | CASSPTGRNSPLHF | TGTGCCAGCAGTCCGACAGGGCGTAATTCACCCCTCCACTTT
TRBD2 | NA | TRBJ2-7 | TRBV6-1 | CATKTGAGGQQYF | TGTGCCACCAAAACGGGCGCGGGGGGGCAGCAGTACTTC
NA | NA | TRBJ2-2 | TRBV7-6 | CASSLGVAGELFF | TGTGCCAGCAGCTTAGGGGTGGCCGGGGAGCTGTTTTTT
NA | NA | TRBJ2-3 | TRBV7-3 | CASSSQPGSRGLDTQYF | TGTGCCAGCAGCTCACAACCGGGATCACGGGGCCTAGATACGCAGTATTTT
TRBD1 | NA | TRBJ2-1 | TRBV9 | CASSVADRGYNEQFF | TGTGCCAGCAGCGTAGCTGACAGGGGATACAATGAGCAGTTCTTC
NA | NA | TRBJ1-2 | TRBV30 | CAWSVAGLANYGYTF | TGTGCCTGGAGTGTTGCGGGATTAGCTAACTATGGCTACACCTTC
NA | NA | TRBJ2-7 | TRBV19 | CASSIPGHSYEQYF | TGTGCCAGTAGTATACCGGGACATTCCTACGAGCAGTACTTC
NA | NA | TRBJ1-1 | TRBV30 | CAWSAQRGAEAFF | TGTGCCTGGAGTGCCCAAAGGGGGGCTGAAGCTTTCTTT
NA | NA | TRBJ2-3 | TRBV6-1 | CASSSGGTDTQYF | TGTGCCAGCAGTTCTGGGGGTACAGATACGCAGTATTTT
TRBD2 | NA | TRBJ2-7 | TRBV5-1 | CASSQRTSGRAIYEQYF | TGCGCCAGCAGCCAGAGGACTAGCGGGAGGGCCATCTACGAGCAGTACTTC
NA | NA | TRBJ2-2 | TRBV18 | CASSTRTVTGELFF | TGTGCCAGCTCAACGCGGACAGTCACCGGGGAGCTGTTTTTT
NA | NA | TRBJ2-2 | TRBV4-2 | CASSQDRADTGELFF | TGTGCCAGCAGCCAAGATAGGGCAGACACCGGGGAGCTGTTTTTT
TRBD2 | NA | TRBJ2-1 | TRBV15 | CATSGGREGNEQFF | TGTGCCACCAGCGGGGGGCGGGAGGGCAATGAGCAGTTCTTC
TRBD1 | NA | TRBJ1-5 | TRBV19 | CASSAEQGYSNQPQHF | TGTGCCAGTAGTGCAGAACAGGGGTATAGCAATCAGCCCCAGCATTTT
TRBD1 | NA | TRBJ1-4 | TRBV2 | CASENRGTNEKLFF | TGTGCCAGCGAAAACAGGGGAACTAATGAAAAACTGTTTTTT
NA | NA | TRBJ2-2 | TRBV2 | CATRGSNTGELFF | TGTGCCACGCGGGGCTCGAACACCGGGGAGCTGTTTTTT
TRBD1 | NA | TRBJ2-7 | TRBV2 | CASIGTGWFEQYF | TGTGCCAGCATCGGGACAGGGTGGTTCGAGCAGTACTTC
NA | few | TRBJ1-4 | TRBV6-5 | CASRRGWTNEKLFF | TGTGCCAGCCGCCGGGGGTGGACTAATGAAAAACTGTTTTTT
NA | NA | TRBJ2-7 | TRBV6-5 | CASSRGFKGVGEQYF | TGTGCCAGCAGCCGTGGATTCAAAGGGGTCGGGGAGCAGTACTTC
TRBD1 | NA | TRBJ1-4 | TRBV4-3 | CASSPGQGGNEKLFF | TGCGCCAGCAGCCCGGGACAGGGGGGTAATGAAAAACTGTTTTTT
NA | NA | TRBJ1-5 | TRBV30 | CAWSGLPGHQNNQPQHF | TGTGCCTGGAGTGGGCTACCGGGACACCAAAACAATCAGCCCCAGCATTTT
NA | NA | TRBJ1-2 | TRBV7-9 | CASSATGDGYTF | TGTGCCAGCAGCGCGACAGGAGATGGCTACACCTTC
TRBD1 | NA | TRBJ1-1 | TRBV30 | CAWRGTGGWTEAFF | TGTGCCTGGAGGGGAACAGGGGGCTGGACTGAAGCTTTCTTT
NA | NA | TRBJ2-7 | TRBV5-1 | CASSNLQSNEQYF | TGCGCCAGCAGCAACCTTCAGAGCAACGAGCAGTACTTC
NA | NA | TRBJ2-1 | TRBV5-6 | CASSLVQGYNEQFF | TGTGCCAGCAGCTTGGTACAGGGCTACAATGAGCAGTTCTTC